Listed below are T cell receptor beta chains from one sample, sequenced in a study of T cell responses to AZD1222 COVID-19 vaccine. Sequencing was performed with immunoSEQ multiplex PCR; in TCRdb, only in-frame clones are kept and a portion is missing. The record lists about 140,000 clones, of which the ten most abundant hold 2% to 2.5%. The sample taken for sequencing was peripheral blood. These receptors came from an adult in good health. Both conserved end residues are part of each CDR3. A D gene is named only where the DNA matches it firmly.

CDR3 protein	CDR3 DNA	V gene	J gene	D gene
CASSSNTEAFF	TGTGCCAGCAGCAGTAACACTGAAGCTTTCTTT	TRBV6-5	TRBJ1-1	.
CASSQSTIQPQHF	TGCGCCAGCAGCCAGTCGACAATTCAGCCCCAGCATTTT	TRBV4-1	TRBJ1-5	.
CASSNRQGAIDTQYF	TGTGCCAGCAGCAACAGACAGGGGGCTATAGATACGCAGTATTTT	TRBV11-3	TRBJ2-3	TRBD1
CASSLEMLVLNEQFF	TGTGCCAGCAGCTTAGAGATGCTAGTTCTCAATGAGCAGTTCTTC	TRBV7-2	TRBJ2-1	.
CATSDPLEGAASTDTQYF	TGTGCCACCAGTGACCCTCTGGAGGGGGCCGCTAGCACAGATACGCAGTATTTT	TRBV24-1	TRBJ2-3	.
CASTSPDFMNTEAFF	TGTGCCAGCACCAGCCCAGACTTTATGAACACTGAAGCTTTCTTT	TRBV5-4	TRBJ1-1	.
CASSLGPGWPLHF	TGCGCCAGCAGCTTGGGTCCGGGTTGGCCCCTCCACTTT	TRBV5-1	TRBJ1-6	.
CAISDTGQGSHPYF	TGTGCCATCAGTGATACGGGACAGGGATCCCATCCGTACTTC	TRBV10-3	TRBJ2-7	TRBD1
CASRDRGEPNEKLFF	TGTGCCTCGCGGGACAGGGGGGAGCCTAATGAAAAACTGTTTTTT	TRBV15	TRBJ1-4	TRBD1
CASSRMGLAGNEQFF	TGTGCCAGCAGCCGGATGGGACTAGCGGGCAATGAGCAGTTCTTC	TRBV11-2	TRBJ2-1	TRBD2
CASSSLGGGDEQFF	TGTGCCAGCAGCTCCTTGGGGGGGGGAGATGAGCAGTTCTTC	TRBV11-3	TRBJ2-1	TRBD2
CASSEDDRATNYGYTF	TGCGCCAGCAGCGAAGACGACAGGGCAACTAACTATGGCTACACCTTC	TRBV4-1	TRBJ1-2	TRBD1
CASSALTGSRSYEQYF	TGTGCCAGCAGCGCCCTGACAGGGTCGCGGTCCTACGAGCAGTACTTC	TRBV5-5	TRBJ2-7	TRBD1
CASSFNPRTSNQPQHF	TGTGCCAGCAGTTTTAACCCCAGAACCTCCAATCAGCCCCAGCATTTT	TRBV28	TRBJ1-5	.
CASSPNTGGETQYF	TGTGCCAGCTCACCAAATACAGGGGGAGAGACCCAGTACTTC	TRBV18	TRBJ2-5	TRBD1
CSASFGGSTDTQYF	TGCAGTGCTAGTTTCGGGGGGAGCACAGATACGCAGTATTTT	TRBV20-1	TRBJ2-3	TRBD2
CASSFRDRVVDTEAFF	TGCGCCAGCAGCTTTCGGGACAGGGTAGTGGACACTGAAGCTTTCTTT	TRBV5-1	TRBJ1-1	TRBD1
CASSKGTNTEAFF	TGTGCCAGCAGCAAAGGGACGAACACTGAAGCTTTCTTT	TRBV21-1	TRBJ1-1	.
CATRTATGYGYTF	TGTGCCACCAGGACAGCTACCGGCTATGGCTACACCTTC	TRBV27	TRBJ1-2	.
CATSSRSPSYEQYF	TGTGCCACCAGCAGTCGTAGTCCCTCCTACGAGCAGTACTTC	TRBV15	TRBJ2-7	.
CASSPPGAEVRFF	TGTGCCAGCTCACCACCAGGGGCCGAGGTTCGGTTCTTC	TRBV18	TRBJ2-1	.
CASSYGGGADSSPLHF	TGCGCCAGCAGCTATGGAGGGGGCGCCGATAGTTCACCCCTCCACTTT	TRBV5-1	TRBJ1-6	TRBD1
CASSGILAGGTMDYEQYF	TGTGCCAGCAGTGGGATACTAGCGGGGGGGACTATGGACTACGAGCAGTACTTC	TRBV6-2/TRBV6-3	TRBJ2-7	TRBD2
CASSPSPAGNPPNTIYF	TGTGCCAGCTCACCATCCCCGGCGGGGAACCCTCCCAACACCATATATTTT	TRBV18	TRBJ1-3	.
CASSYSMGRGNEKLFF	TGTGCCAGCAGTTACTCGATGGGCAGGGGGAATGAAAAACTGTTTTTT	TRBV6-5	TRBJ1-4	TRBD1
CASSTSEKLFF	TGTGCCAGCAGCACGAGTGAAAAACTGTTTTTT	TRBV5-8	TRBJ1-4	.
CASSKNVENRGGSPLHF	TGTGCCAGCAGCAAAAACGTAGAGAACAGGGGTGGTTCACCCCTCCACTTT	TRBV21-1	TRBJ1-6	.
CASSGTPQETQYF	TGTGCCAGCAGTGGGACACCTCAAGAGACCCAGTACTTC	TRBV2	TRBJ2-5	.